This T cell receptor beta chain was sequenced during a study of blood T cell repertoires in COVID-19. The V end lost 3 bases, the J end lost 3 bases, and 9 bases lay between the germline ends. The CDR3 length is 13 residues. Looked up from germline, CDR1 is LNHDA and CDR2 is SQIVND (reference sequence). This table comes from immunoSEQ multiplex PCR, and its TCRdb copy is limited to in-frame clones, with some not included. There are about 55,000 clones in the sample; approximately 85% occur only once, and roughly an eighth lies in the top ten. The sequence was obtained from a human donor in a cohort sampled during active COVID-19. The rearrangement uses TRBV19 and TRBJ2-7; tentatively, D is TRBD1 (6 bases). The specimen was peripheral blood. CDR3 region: CASSIKQGYEQYF. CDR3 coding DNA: TGTGCCAGTAGTATCAAACAGGGCTACGAGCAGTACTTC. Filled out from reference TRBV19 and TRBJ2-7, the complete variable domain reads DGGITQSPKYLFRKEGQNVTLSCEQNLNHDAMYWYRQDPGQGLRLIYYSQIVNDFQKGDIAEGYSVSREKKESFPLTVTSAQKNPTAFYLCASSIKQGYEQYFGPGTRLTVT.